Given below is one T cell receptor beta chain in context. Its antigen is as yet unknown. With a much larger clone just one base away, this may be a read error. The sample originates from a study of tumor-infiltrating lymphocytes in primary liver carcinoma. Study details: The patients, men and women alike, were aged 30 to 69 years. The study, taken as a whole, reports: In the absence of sorting, bulk samples left CD4+ and CD8+ repertoires uncompared. Tumor top-250-clone fraction significantly exceeded that of blood (p = 0.039).

Production of TCR beta cDNA used roughly 500 ng total RNA together with a constant-region primer. Three nested multiplex PCR rounds of slightly modified ARM-PCR generated TCR beta libraries. TRBV1-TRBV30 forward primers and a C-beta reverse primer were used in the first two PCR rounds, which each ran for approximately 11 cycles. TCRdb used MiXCR to reprocess the multiplex PCR reads, holding one entry per CDR3 protein. The sample has 310,000 or so distinct CDR3 sequences, roughly two thirds seen once. CDR1 is SQVTM, CDR2 ANQGSEA, per germline. The CDR3 consists of 13 residues. Researchers drew blood RNA from unsorted whole blood and extracted germline DNA as well.

The chain employs TRBV29-1 and TRBJ1-1; D not resolved. The material sequenced was peripheral blood. This TCR came from a man between 40 and 49 years old with primary liver carcinoma and hepatitis B virus infection. The CDR3 region has the DNA TGCAGCGTCTCGGAAACCCAGAACAATGAAGCTTTCTTT. Amino acid sequence: CSVSETQNNEAFF.